Here is one TCR beta chain with its context. Data came from immunoSEQ multiplex PCR; TCRdb stores just in-frame clones and leaves some out. Of 90,000 to 120,000 clones listed, around 92% are singletons. The data originate from a study of T cell changes during pregnancy in multiple sclerosis. This CDR3 has 15 amino acids. Germline CDR1 MNHEY, CDR2 SVGAGI. V lost 6 bases to trimming and J lost 0 bases, with 12 bases between them. The rearrangement uses TRBV6-5 and TRBJ2-4, with D perhaps TRBD2 (6 bases). The input for sequencing was peripheral blood, taken in the third trimester of pregnancy. The source of this sequence is a female donor in good health, enrolled as a control in a pregnancy study. As DNA, the CDR3 is TGTGCCAGCAGCTCACTGGGGGGAGCCAAAAACATTCAGTACTTC. This gives the protein CASSSLGGAKNIQYF.